Below, 17 T cell receptor beta chains from the same sample are listed, as sequenced in a study of cytomegalovirus exposure and HLA in healthy donors. Both 60 Vbeta primers and 13 Jbeta primers went into the PCR. Clones were sequenced by immunoSEQ multiplex PCR, and TCRdb holds only the in-frame ones, with some missing. The repertoire holds roughly 150,000 clones, with 80% to 90% as singletons. The sequenced sample consisted of PBMCs. The source of these receptors is a boy aged 2 to 9 in good health and CMV-seronegative.

V is TRBV7-2 and J is TRBJ1-4, with D unclear. The V end lost 1 base, the J end lost 3 bases, and 12 bases lay between the germline ends. The germline V gene has CDR1 SGHTA and CDR2 FQGNSA. This CDR3 comprises 16 residues. CDR3 in DNA: TGTGCCAGCAGCTTAGAAAGCTATTCGGCTAATGAAAAACTGTTTTTT. Encoded protein: CASSLESYSANEKLFF.

The chain employs TRBV7-8 and TRBJ1-6; possibly TRBD1 for D (6 bases). The germline V gene encodes CDR1 SGHVS and CDR2 FQNEAQ. The CDR3 length is 16 residues. The ends were cut back, 1 base at V and 9 bases at J, with 16 bases in the middle. CDR3 region: CASSLVIQGLGSPLHF. The CDR3 region has the DNA TGTGCCAGCAGCTTAGTGATACAGGGATTGGGTTCACCCCTCCACTTT.

The genes are TRBV11-2 and TRBJ2-3, with 9 nucleotides matching TRBD2. The germline CDR1 and CDR2 sequences are SGHAT and FQNNGV. The V and J ends lost 2 bases and 4 bases, in that order; junction bases with no gene match: 7. The CDR3 is made up of 16 amino acids. DNA for the CDR3: TGTGCCAGCAGCTTAAGGGGCGGGGGGGCCCCAGATACGCAGTATTTT. Amino acid sequence: CASSLRGGGAPDTQYF.

The genes are TRBV28 and TRBJ2-1; 15 bases are a match to TRBD2. The V and J ends lost 10 bases and 7 bases, in that order; junction bases with no gene match: 14. This CDR3 is built from 17 residues. The V gene's germline CDR1 is MDHEN and CDR2 SYDVKM. The chain's CDR3 is CATIRTSGRGMGNEQFF. CDR3 sequence (DNA): TGTGCCACTATACGGACTAGCGGGAGGGGTATGGGGAATGAGCAGTTCTTC.

In the case of this clone: Compared with germline, one end of the junction differs, possibly owing to a read error. The gene calls are TRBV7-9 and TRBJ2-7; D is unclear. Germline assignment: CDR1 SEHNR and CDR2 FQNEAQ (reference sequence). This CDR3 has 12 residues. CDR3 nucleotide sequence: TGTTCCAGCAGCATCTCCTCCTACGAGCAGTACTTC. Translated: CSSSISSYEQYF.

On this clone itself: Mismatch with germline at one junction end may stem from a read error. The chain links TRBV29-1 to TRBJ1-1; D not resolved. The CDR3 extends over 11 amino acids. CDR1 and CDR2 (germline): SQVTM, ANQGSEA. CDR3 protein: CSGYGRTEASF. CDR3 DNA: TGCAGCGGGTACGGGAGGACTGAAGCTTCCTTT.

V usage is TRBV2 and J usage is TRBJ2-4, with D perhaps matching TRBD1 (6 bases). The V and J ends lost 6 bases and 0 bases respectively, with 12 bases between them. CDR1 and CDR2 from the germline V gene are SNHLY and FYNNEI. The CDR3 is made up of 15 amino acids. CDR3 sequence: CASRTTGLAKNIQYF. The CDR3 nucleotides read TGTGCCAGCAGGACGACAGGCCTAGCCAAAAACATTCAGTACTTC.

This clone has more than one count but fewer than ten. J is TRBJ2-5 and V is TRBV5-1; D may be TRBD2 (5 bases). The V end was cut by 5 bases, the J end by 1 base, with 6 bases between. The germline gives CDR1 SGHRS, CDR2 YFSETQ. The CDR3 contains 12 residues. The CDR3 region is CASSLAQETQYF. The CDR3 DNA sequence: TGCGCCAGCAGTCTAGCCCAAGAGACCCAGTACTTC.

The rearrangement joins TRBV7-2 to TRBJ2-3, with 7 bases matching TRBD1. Germline loops: CDR1 SGHTA, CDR2 FQGNSA. J was trimmed by 2 bases and V by 5 bases; bases with no gene match: 10. This CDR3 region has 16 residues. In DNA form, the CDR3 reads TGTGCCAGCAGCCCAGCCGGGACAGCTTTCACAGATACGCAGTATTTT. Translation: CASSPAGTAFTDTQYF.

The genes are TRBV6-1 and TRBJ2-2; 7 nucleotides match TRBD1. The CDR3 has 16 residues. CDR1 is MNHNS and CDR2 is SASEGT in the germline V gene. V lost 4 bases, J lost 4 bases, and 9 bases stayed unmatched. CDR3 in amino acids: CASSGSGTDFTGELFF. Here the CDR3 DNA reads TGTGCCAGCAGTGGTTCCGGGACAGATTTCACCGGGGAGCTGTTTTTT.

The chain is built from TRBV5-4 and TRBJ2-7; D perhaps matches TRBD1 (6 bases). Germline V gene data show CDR1 as SGHNT and CDR2 as YYREEE (reference sequence). V dropped 0 bases and J dropped 0 bases, with 10 bases sitting between them. This CDR3 is built from 15 residues. The CDR3 reads CASSLVDSPSYEQYF. Written as DNA, the CDR3 is TGTGCCAGCAGCTTGGTGGACAGTCCCTCCTACGAGCAGTACTTC. Together with reference TRBV5-4 and TRBJ2-7, the CDR3 gives the full variable domain: ETGVTQSPTHLIKTRGQQVTLRCSSQSGHNTVSWYQQALGQGPQFIFQYYREEENGRGNFPPRFSGLQFPNYSSELNVNALELDDSALYLCASSLVDSPSYEQYFGPGTRLTVT.

This clone was detected a few times. The J gene is TRBJ2-7, the V gene TRBV18; 9 bases are shared with TRBD1. The length of the CDR3 is 18 residues. Germline CDR1 reads KGHSH; CDR2 reads LQKENI. The V segment lost 1 base and the J segment 3 bases; nucleotides outside the gene matches: 13. DNA of the CDR3: TGTGCCAGCTCACCACTTCCTCCGGGACAGGGAGTTCGCTACGAGCAGTACTTC. Its translation is CASSPLPPGQGVRYEQYF.

The rearrangement uses TRBV7-6 and TRBJ1-1; D is uncertain. The CDR3 totals 14 residues. The ends were cut back, 1 base at V and 1 base at J, with 7 bases in the middle. Germline CDR1 SGHVS, CDR2 FNYEAQ. The CDR3 is CASSLDRQNTEAFF. CDR3 sequence (DNA): TGTGCCAGCAGCTTAGACAGACAGAACACTGAAGCTTTCTTT.

The V call is TRBV5-4, the J call TRBJ2-2; 10 nucleotides agree with TRBD1. J lost 0 bases, V lost 7 bases, and 6 bases had no gene match. The germline V gene has CDR1 SGHNT and CDR2 YYREEE (reference sequence). The CDR3 is made up of 16 amino acids. The CDR3 loop is CASAAGTGANTGELFF. The CDR3 bases are TGTGCCAGCGCTGCCGGGACAGGGGCGAACACCGGGGAGCTGTTTTTT.

The rearrangement uses TRBV7-2 and TRBJ2-5; no reliable D call. Judging by the DNA end, TRBJ2-7 fits better; the J call may be wrong. The CDR3 is 11 residues long. Germline assignment: CDR1 SGHTA and CDR2 FQGNSA. CDR3 protein: CASSLVAEQYF. CDR3 in DNA: TGTGCCAGCAGCTTAGTAGCCGAGCAGTACTTC.

V and J are TRBV19 and TRBJ1-1; D not resolved. The CDR3 spans 14 residues. V was pared by 5 bases and J by 1 base, with 11 bases between. Per germline, CDR1 LNHDA and CDR2 SQIVND (reference sequence). The CDR3: CASSSAASNTEAFF. CDR3 coding DNA: TGTGCCAGTAGTTCGGCGGCGTCGAACACTGAAGCTTTCTTT.

The V gene is TRBV13, the J gene TRBJ2-1, with 10 bases that match TRBD2. This CDR3 comprises 16 residues. Trimming cost V 2 bases and J 6 bases; bases outside gene matches: 7. Germline CDR1 is PRHDT and CDR2 is FYEKMQ (reference sequence). The CDR3 DNA follows: TGTGCCAGCAGCTTAACTGCTAGCGGGAGAGGCAATGAGCAGTTCTTC. Translating it yields CASSLTASGRGNEQFF.